These 5 T cell receptor beta chains came from one sample sequenced in a study of T cell changes during pregnancy in multiple sclerosis. Measured with immunoSEQ multiplex PCR; TCRdb has only the in-frame clones, and not every one. The repertoire holds about 75,000 clones, with more than 70% as singletons. Here the sequenced sample was peripheral blood, taken in the first trimester of pregnancy. The receptor set was obtained from a female donor in good health, enrolled as a control in a pregnancy study.

This chain joins TRBV5-1 and TRBJ1-2, with 7 bases identical to TRBD1. J was trimmed by 4 bases and V by 5 bases; bases with no gene match: 14. Germline V lookup: CDR1 SGHRS, CDR2 YFSETQ. The CDR3 has 16 residues. This CDR3 reads CASRSTGTESLYGYTF. CDR3 bases: TGCGCCAGCAGGTCCACCGGGACAGAAAGTCTCTATGGCTACACCTTC.

The chain recombines TRBV9 with TRBJ2-5; TRBD1 matches at 7 bases. Germline lookup yields CDR1 SGDLS and CDR2 YYNGEE. With 4 bases clipped from V and 4 bases from J, the junction kept 13 bases outside the gene matches. There are 16 residues in the CDR3. This CDR3 reads CASSPNDRVSGETQYF. In DNA form, the CDR3 reads TGTGCCAGCAGCCCTAACGACAGGGTTTCAGGAGAGACCCAGTACTTC.

The chain carries TRBV5-1 and TRBJ1-1, with D uncertain. The CDR3 is made up of 13 amino acids. Trimming took off 1 base at V and 5 bases at J, with 9 bases between the two ends. Germline V gene lookup returns CDR1 SGHRS and CDR2 YFSETQ. CDR3 bases: TGCGCCAGCAGCTTGTCTCCAGGAACTGAAGCTTTCTTT. This gives the protein CASSLSPGTEAFF.

The J gene is TRBJ1-1, the V gene TRBV19, with TRBD1 identical over 7 bases. Unmatched junction bases numbered 9, after V lost 5 bases and J lost 12 bases. The CDR3 runs 12 residues. Germline CDR1 reads LNHDA; CDR2 reads SQIVND (reference sequence). The CDR3 is CASSSTTGWTFF. In nucleotides, the CDR3 is TGTGCCAGTAGTTCGACGACAGGGTGGACTTTCTTT.

This clone appeared a single time. The rearrangement uses TRBV19 and TRBJ1-1; unclear D gene. The CDR3 sequence is 15 residues long. Trimming took 1 base from V and 1 from J, leaving 10 bases between them. Per germline, CDR1 LNHDA and CDR2 SQIVND (reference sequence). The CDR3 region has the DNA TGTGCCAGTAGTATAGGCAGGTTCGAGAACACTGAAGCTTTCTTT. It specifies CASSIGRFENTEAFF. Full variable domain (remainder filled in from reference TRBV19 and TRBJ1-1): DGGITQSPKYLFRKEGQNVTLSCEQNLNHDAMYWYRQDPGQGLRLIYYSQIVNDFQKGDIAEGYSVSREKKESFPLTVTSAQKNPTAFYLCASSIGRFENTEAFFGQGTRLTVV.